Each of the 10 T cell receptor beta chains below was sequenced from the same sample in a study of shared clonotypes between healthy human individuals. The assay was immunoSEQ multiplex PCR, and TCRdb's table has in-frame clones only and misses some. The sample holds approximately 980,000 clones, approximately 76% seen once. Sequenced material: memory CD4+ T cells sorted from blood. Sample subset: CD45RA-negative fraction. The receptor source for this set is a man between 18 and 35 years old in good health.

The J gene is TRBJ2-3, the V gene TRBV11-2, with D possibly matching TRBD1 (6 bases). Germline loops: CDR1 SGHAT, CDR2 FQNNGV. V shed 1 base and J shed 3 bases, with 11 bases lying between them. CDR3 length: 15 amino acids. The CDR3 sequence: CASSLGGLSTDTQYF. CDR3 nucleotides: TGTGCCAGCAGCTTAGGGGGGCTTAGTACAGATACGCAGTATTTT. Complete variable domain (other parts from reference TRBV11-2 and TRBJ2-3): EAGVAQSPRYKIIEKRQSVAFWCNPISGHATLYWYQQILGQGPKLLIQFQNNGVVDDSQLPKDRFSAERLKGVDSTLKIQPAKLEDSAVYLCASSLGGLSTDTQYFGPGTRLTVL.

CDR3 DNA sequence: TGTGCCAGCAGCTTGACAGTCGGGACTGGAAACACCATATATTTT. Translated: CASSLTVGTGNTIYF. The chain has TRBV11-2 and TRBJ1-3, with D possibly TRBD1 on 5 matching bases. V lost 3 bases and J lost 2, with 11 bases in between. Germline loops: CDR1 SGHAT, CDR2 FQNNGV. The CDR3 extends over 15 amino acids. Full variable domain (missing parts from reference TRBV11-2 and TRBJ1-3): EAGVAQSPRYKIIEKRQSVAFWCNPISGHATLYWYQQILGQGPKLLIQFQNNGVVDDSQLPKDRFSAERLKGVDSTLKIQPAKLEDSAVYLCASSLTVGTGNTIYFGEGSWLTVV.

This sequence joins TRBV5-1 and TRBJ1-1; D gene uncertain. This CDR3 has 15 amino acids. Trimming cost V 4 bases and J 2 bases, with 15 bases left between them. CDR1 and CDR2 from the germline V gene are SGHRS and YFSETQ. The CDR3 protein is CASSPGSGFNTEAFF. DNA for the CDR3: TGCGCCAGCAGCCCGGGGTCGGGTTTTAACACTGAAGCTTTCTTT.

The chain recombines TRBV2 with TRBJ1-1; D perhaps matches TRBD1 (5 bases). This CDR3 region has 13 residues. V lost 9 bases, J lost 4 bases, and 15 bases lay in between. Germline V gene data show CDR1 as SNHLY and CDR2 as FYNNEI. CDR3 region: CARKVGGGTEAFF. The CDR3 region has the DNA TGTGCCAGGAAGGTGGGCGGGGGCACTGAAGCTTTCTTT.

The DNA of the CDR3 is TGTGCCAGCAATCCCGGACTGACTACCTACGAGCAGTACTTC. It is translated as CASNPGLTTYEQYF. The chain combines TRBV6-1 with TRBJ2-7; weak D call: TRBD2 (5 bases). V was cut by 7 bases and J by 2 bases, with 15 bases left in between. CDR3 length equals 14 residues. Germline values: CDR1 MNHNS, CDR2 SASEGT.

The chain employs TRBV28 and TRBJ1-4, with a possible D match to TRBD1 (5 bases). Between the trimmed V and J ends, which lost 5 bases and 2 bases, there was a span of 12 bases. Germline CDR1 is MDHEN and CDR2 is SYDVKM. This CDR3 contains 15 residues. The CDR3 nucleotides are TGTGCCAGCAGTAGCGAGGGGTCTACTAATGAAAAACTGTTTTTT. It encodes CASSSEGSTNEKLFF.

The V call is TRBV5-4, the J call TRBJ2-3, with 9 bases that match TRBD2. Unmatched junction bases numbered 5, after V lost 5 bases and J lost 4 bases. This CDR3 region has 14 residues. CDR1 is SGHNT and CDR2 is YYREEE in the germline V gene (reference sequence). The CDR3 bases are TGTGCCAGCAGTCGGCGGGGGGGCTCAGATACGCAGTATTTT. Its translation: CASSRRGGSDTQYF.

V usage is TRBV7-9 and J usage is TRBJ2-2; 8 positions agree with TRBD1. This CDR3 has 15 amino acids. Germline V lookup: CDR1 SEHNR, CDR2 FQNEAQ (reference sequence). V shed 5 bases, J shed 4 bases, and the junction held 6 bases outside the gene matches. In DNA, the CDR3 is TGTGCCAGCAGCCCCGGACAGGGTATCACCGGGGAGCTGTTTTTT. Its protein product is CASSPGQGITGELFF.

As regards this clone: This clone may be a read error of a much larger clone one base away. CDR3 bases: TGTGCCAGCAGCTTAGTGAGCTCTGGGGCCAACGTCCTGACTTTC. Protein: CASSLVSSGANVLTF. The chain uses TRBV11-2 and TRBJ2-6, with D unresolved. The V end lost 1 base, the J end lost 0 bases, and 4 bases lay between the germline ends. Germline V gene data show CDR1 as SGHAT and CDR2 as FQNNGV. This CDR3 spans 15 amino acids.

The chain carries TRBV5-1 and TRBJ2-3; 11 bases are shared with TRBD2. This CDR3 is built from 15 residues. CDR1 SGHRS and CDR2 YFSETQ come from the germline V gene. V lost 2 bases, J lost 3 bases, and 2 bases stayed unmatched. CDR3 residues: CASSFSSGRTDTQYF. As DNA, the CDR3 is TGCGCCAGCAGCTTCTCTAGCGGGAGGACAGATACGCAGTATTTT.